This entry concerns a single T cell receptor beta chain. This clone is a singleton in its sample. The specificity of this receptor is unknown. Base qualities are missing; no much larger clone stands one base away. This record belongs to a study of blood T cell repertoires in COVID-19 (dated by TCRdb to the early 2020s). General notes on the study: Samples covering the acute and convalescent phases of COVID-19 were provided by collaborators in the United States, Italy and Spain. The prospective study material was composed of cDNA or gDNA derived from T cells, B-cell-depleted T cells, or PBMCs. Sample metadata almost always included a de-identified subject ID, COVID-19 status, age in years and sex. Samples came from the ongoing ImmuneRACE study (first 160 participants) plus 1,254 subjects from 6 global collaborators. Where HLA class I and class II types were available, the types were taken from metadata supplied by the sample provider, not from assay-based typing. A freely available public database, intended as a resource for researchers studying the immune response to SARS-CoV-2, is where the repertoires were released. Subjects who had been exposed to COVID-19, were actively infected with it, or had recovered from it provided the deeply sampled blood TCRbeta repertoires that made up the dataset. Points the paper makes about the study in general: The amount of clinical and demographic metadata varied by source and participant and was provided uncurated.

At the junction V is shortened by 5 bases and J by 0 bases; bases outside the gene matches: 12. The CDR3 measures 17 amino acids from cysteine to phenylalanine. Left in the record is the CDR3 DNA by itself, 51 bases read in frame from the first base. CDR1 and CDR2 are read off the germline V gene (reference sequence) as SEHNR and FQNEAQ. One collaborating source in Seattle enrolled patients while the patients were actively infected and followed the patients over time throughout the course of disease. The collaborating institutions used their own protocols to collect whole blood in K2EDTA tubes. For TCRbeta analysis, collaborators shipped samples as frozen whole blood, isolated PBMCs, or DNA extracted from either of those sample types. The immunoSEQ Assay, a bias-controlled multiplex PCR, was used to amplify TCRbeta CDR3 regions from genomic DNA. The authors' analysis ran thus. Nucleated cell counts per sample were estimated from amplification of reference gene primers within the assay. To quantify the absolute abundance of each unique TCRbeta CDR3 rearrangement, sequence reads were collapsed and filtered. Productive Simpson clonality was computed per sample as the square root of Simpson's diversity index over productive rearrangements. TCRdb took over this immuneACCESS table, retaining in-frame rearrangements with V and J assigned. Such tables are incomplete; in checked studies, under half of the missing clones stem from an unresolved V gene, and the remainder is unexplained. The DNA gave D and trimming, while V, J and clone size come from that table. This sample has 150,000 to 200,000 clones in its table, and approximately 95% of those were observed once. The ten largest clonotypes hold 2% of the sample.

Material: peripheral blood. This receptor was identified in a woman in her fifties or sixties with COVID-19, enrolled during active disease. Recombination joined TRBV7-9 with TRBJ1-2, with TRBD1 identical over 7 junction bases. CDR3 reads: CASSTLDRIRANYGYTF. The sequence in DNA is TGTGCCAGCAGCACCTTGGACAGGATTAGAGCTAACTATGGCTACACCTTC.